Below are 20 T cell receptor beta chains sequenced from a single sample in a study of blood T cell repertoires in COVID-19. The table came from immunoSEQ multiplex PCR; TCRdb's copy has only in-frame clones and leaves some out. Here the sample spans about 200,000 clones, 83% being singletons. Sequenced material: PBMCs or T cells enriched from blood (not recorded which). The receptor source for this set is a woman in her forties or fifties who had been exposed to COVID-19.

The V call is TRBV6-5, the J call TRBJ1-2; TRBD1 matches 8 bases. The V segment lost 4 bases and the J segment 4 bases; nucleotides outside the gene matches: 8. The germline V gene encodes CDR1 MNHEY and CDR2 SVGAGI. CDR3 length: 15 residues. The DNA of the CDR3 is TGTGCCAGCAGTTCCTGGACAGGGAATTTCTATGGCTACACCTTC. Translating it yields CASSSWTGNFYGYTF.

CDR3 amino acids: CASSGTGFTEAFF. CDR3 nucleotide sequence: TGTGCCAGTTCCGGGACAGGATTTACTGAAGCTTTCTTT. The chain carries TRBV6-5 and TRBJ1-1; TRBD1 aligns across 8 bases. Trimming at V came to 9 bases and at J to 5 bases, leaving 8 bases not matched to a gene. From germline, CDR1 is MNHEY and CDR2 SVGAGI. This CDR3 contains 13 residues.

The chain uses TRBV6-5 and TRBJ1-1, with D uncertain. This CDR3 is built from 13 residues. Deletions cut 8 bases from V and 0 bases from J, with 10 bases between. Germline V gives CDR1 MNHEY, CDR2 SVGAGI. This chain's CDR3 is CASLPILNTEAFF. CDR3 bases: TGTGCCAGCCTACCTATCTTGAACACTGAAGCTTTCTTT.

A single count supports this clone. This sequence joins TRBV3-1 (or the pseudogene TRBV3-2) and TRBJ1-2; tentatively, D is TRBD1 (5 bases). With 1 base removed from V and 5 bases from J, the gap between germline ends came to 11 bases. Per germline, CDR1 LGHDT and CDR2 YNNKEL (reference sequence). This CDR3 comprises 14 residues. CDR3 coding DNA: TGTGCCAGCAGCCAAGGCGGGGCGGATTATGGCTACACCTTC. Residues: CASSQGGADYGYTF.

In this sample, this clone turned up a few times. J is TRBJ1-3 and V is TRBV10-3; 8 bases fit TRBD1. Looked up from germline, CDR1 is ENHRY and CDR2 is SYGVKD. The CDR3 contains 15 residues. With V trimmed by 5 bases and J by 4 bases, 7 bases remained unmatched. The CDR3 DNA reads TGTGCCATCAGTCCCGACAGGGGAGGGGGAAACACCATATATTTT. Its translation is CAISPDRGGGNTIYF.

This sequence joins TRBV14 and TRBJ1-1, with unresolved D. The CDR3 spans 15 residues. The germline V gene has CDR1 SGHDN and CDR2 FVKESK. The V and J ends lost 1 base and 3 bases respectively, with 12 bases between them. CDR3 amino acids: CASSQVGRAHTEAFF. Written as DNA, the CDR3 is TGTGCCAGCAGCCAAGTTGGGAGGGCCCACACTGAAGCTTTCTTT.

This rearrangement joins TRBV5-1 to TRBJ1-2, with TRBD1 matching over 8 bases. Germline trimming cut 2 bases from V and 0 bases from J; bases unmatched to any gene: 6. CDR1 is SGHRS, CDR2 YFSETQ, per germline. This CDR3 has 16 amino acids. CDR3 loop: CASSFGQGPSNYGYTF. CDR3 nucleotides: TGCGCCAGCAGCTTTGGACAGGGCCCCTCTAACTATGGCTACACCTTC.

The chain recombines TRBV5-4 with TRBJ2-1; no clear D. Per germline, CDR1 SGHNT and CDR2 YYREEE (reference sequence). V lost 2 bases and J lost 2, with 11 bases in between. The CDR3 is made up of 15 amino acids. In DNA form, the CDR3 reads TGTGCCAGCAGCTTTGGAGCAGCGACCTACAATGAGCAGTTCTTC. Its protein is CASSFGAATYNEQFF.

This chain uses TRBV7-2 with TRBJ2-5, with 12 bases aligning to TRBD2. CDR1 is SGHTA and CDR2 is FQGNSA in the germline V gene. This CDR3 comprises 18 residues. V dropped 4 bases and J dropped 0; count of bases not matched to a gene: 9. CDR3 DNA sequence: TGTGCCAGCAGCTCGGCTAGCGGGGGGGTTTCGTACCAAGAGACCCAGTACTTC. It is translated as CASSSASGGVSYQETQYF.

The chain combines TRBV5-1 with TRBJ1-2; D is possibly TRBD1 (6 bases). The CDR3 consists of 15 residues. The ends were cut back, 4 bases at V and 5 bases at J, with 18 bases in the middle. CDR1 is SGHRS and CDR2 is YFSETQ in the germline V gene. DNA for the CDR3: TGCGCCAGCAGCGTCTCGCTAAACAGGGCGTATGGCTACACCTTC. Translation: CASSVSLNRAYGYTF.

This clone came up a few times. The chain has TRBV27 and TRBJ2-7; 7 nucleotides align to TRBD1. The V gene's germline CDR1 is MNHEY and CDR2 SMNVEV (reference sequence). The CDR3 extends over 13 amino acids. Unmatched junction bases numbered 9, after V lost 5 bases and J lost 8 bases. The CDR3 protein is CASSRQQGIKQYF. CDR3 bases: TGTGCCAGCAGTCGTCAACAGGGGATCAAGCAGTACTTC.

The rearrangement joins TRBV19 to TRBJ2-3; D is perhaps TRBD2 (7 bases). This CDR3 spans 13 amino acids. Trimming pared 11 bases from V and 4 bases from J, leaving 16 bases between. Germline CDR1 LNHDA, CDR2 SQIVND (reference sequence). The CDR3 DNA reads as TGTGCCGTGGGGGGGCTTGGGGCAGATACGCAGTATTTT. It specifies CAVGGLGADTQYF.

This clone has a single count. This chain connects TRBV7-9 to TRBJ1-1; the D gene is possibly TRBD1 (5 bases). V was cut by 1 base and J by 5 bases, with 8 bases left in between. The CDR3 totals 13 residues. Germline CDR1 is SEHNR and CDR2 is FQNEAQ (reference sequence). CDR3 sequence reads: CASSLGGATEAFF. In DNA form, the CDR3 reads TGTGCCAGCAGCTTAGGCGGGGCTACTGAAGCTTTCTTT.

This chain links TRBV7-7 with TRBJ2-2; D call uncertain. The CDR3 is 14 residues long. The V gene's germline CDR1 is SSHAT and CDR2 FNYEAQ (reference sequence). V lost 5 bases and J 8 bases, leaving 15 bases between the germline ends. The CDR3 is CASSPRLAPGELFF. The CDR3 bases are TGTGCCAGCAGCCCAAGACTCGCCCCTGGGGAGCTGTTTTTT.

This chain links TRBV11-3 with TRBJ2-3, with a weak D call TRBD2 (5 bases). The CDR3 runs to 16 residues. Germline lookup yields CDR1 SGHNT and CDR2 YENEEA. V was clipped by 5 bases and J by 0 bases, with 15 bases between them. The DNA of the CDR3 is TGTGCCAGCAGCCTCTATGGAGGATCTAGCACAGATACGCAGTATTTT. Translation: CASSLYGGSSTDTQYF.

The chain has TRBV18 and TRBJ1-6; 7 nucleotides align to TRBD1. The V gene's germline CDR1 is KGHSH and CDR2 LQKENI. The CDR3 contains 15 residues. The trim removed 6 bases at V and 3 bases at J, leaving 5 bases unmatched. The CDR3 nucleotides read TGTGCCAGCTCCCCCGGGACAGACTATAATTCACCCCTCCACTTT. Translation gives CASSPGTDYNSPLHF.

The V and J genes are TRBV5-4 and TRBJ2-5, with TRBD1 as a possible D gene (6 bases). CDR1 and CDR2 (germline): SGHNT, YYREEE (reference sequence). This CDR3 region has 13 residues. V was shortened by 3 bases and J by 3 bases, with 9 bases between the two germline ends. Here the CDR3 reads CASSSPGEETQYF. The CDR3 DNA reads TGTGCCAGCAGCTCTCCAGGGGAAGAGACCCAGTACTTC.

In regard to this clone: Other DNA sequences of this sample code for an identical CDR3. The chain carries TRBV7-2 and TRBJ2-1, with a possible D match to TRBD2 (5 bases). The V end was cut by 0 bases, the J end by 0 bases, with 6 bases between. Germline V gene sequence: CDR1 SGHTA, CDR2 FQGNSA. CDR3 size: 15 residues. In nucleotides, the CDR3 is TGTGCCAGCAGCTTAGCGGCGGGCTCCTACAATGAGCAGTTCTTC. It is translated as CASSLAAGSYNEQFF.

The gene calls are TRBV13 and TRBJ1-6; D gene ambiguous. The CDR3 contains 13 residues. Deletions cut 0 bases from V and 14 bases from J, with 11 bases between. The germline V gene encodes CDR1 PRHDT and CDR2 FYEKMQ (reference sequence). In DNA, the CDR3 is TGTGCCAGCAGCTTAGGATCCCTTCAGTCCCTCCACTTT. Translated: CASSLGSLQSLHF.

V is TRBV5-1 and J is TRBJ1-2; the D is unclear. With 0 bases removed from V and 4 bases from J, the gap between germline ends came to 10 bases. CDR3 length: 14 residues. Germline values: CDR1 SGHRS, CDR2 YFSETQ. Here the CDR3 reads CASSLEEGVYGYTF. The CDR3 DNA reads as TGCGCCAGCAGCTTGGAGGAGGGAGTCTATGGCTACACCTTC.